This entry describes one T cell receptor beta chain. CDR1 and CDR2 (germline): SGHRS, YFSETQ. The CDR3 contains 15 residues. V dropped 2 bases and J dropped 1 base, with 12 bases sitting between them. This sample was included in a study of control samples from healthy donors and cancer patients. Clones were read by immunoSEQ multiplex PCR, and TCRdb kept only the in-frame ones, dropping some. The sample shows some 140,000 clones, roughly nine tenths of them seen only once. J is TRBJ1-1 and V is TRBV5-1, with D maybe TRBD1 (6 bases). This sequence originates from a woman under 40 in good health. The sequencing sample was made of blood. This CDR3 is CASSFGRGQNTEAFF. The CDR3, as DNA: TGCGCCAGCAGCTTCGGGAGGGGACAGAACACTGAAGCTTTCTTT.